The 9 T cell receptor beta chains below were found in one sample sequenced in a study of T cells expressing NK-cell markers. TCRdb reprocessed the 5' RACE reads and stores each CDR3 protein as one record, lacking DNA. The sample includes 350,000 to 400,000 distinct CDR3 sequences. The sequenced material came from blood T cells: a sorted CD56 or NKG2C T cell subset, CD4+ or CD8+ T cells, or bulk PBMC T cells (not recorded which). The receptors were gathered from a woman between 45 and 60 years old in good health.

V gene TRBV20-1 combines with J gene TRBJ2-4; TCRdb reports TRBD1, a call that lacks DNA to check it against. Germline-derived CDR1 and CDR2 are DFQATT and SNEGSKA (reference sequence). This CDR3 is 14 amino acids long. The CDR3 protein is CSARDGDRGDIQYF.

The chain links TRBV7-8 to TRBJ2-1; without DNA, the TCRdb call of TRBD2 cannot be checked. Germline V gene lookup returns CDR1 SGHVS and CDR2 FQNEAQ. The CDR3 has 14 residues. The CDR3 here is CATLNKVGDNEQFF. Variable domain in full (rest from reference TRBV7-8 and TRBJ2-1): GAGVSQSPRYKVAKRGQDVALRCDPISGHVSLFWYQQALGQGPEFLTYFQNEAQLDKSGLPSDRFFAERPEGSVSTLKIQRTQQEDSAVYLCATLNKVGDNEQFFGPGTRLTVL.

The CDR3 spells CASSFGSLGTEAFF. V gene TRBV6-6 combines with J gene TRBJ1-1; TCRdb lists TRBD1, though no DNA is available to test this call. The CDR3 totals 14 residues. CDR1 MNHNY and CDR2 SVGAGI come from the germline V gene (reference sequence).

The chain is built from TRBV29-1 and TRBJ2-1. This CDR3 has 12 amino acids. Germline V gene sequence: CDR1 SQVTM, CDR2 ANQGSEA. The CDR3 sequence: CSDEEAYNEQFF.

The chain joins TRBV19 to TRBJ2-1; TCRdb calls TRBD2, which cannot be checked without DNA. This CDR3 comprises 14 residues. Germline V gene data show CDR1 as LNHDA and CDR2 as SQIVND (reference sequence). CDR3 residues: CASSGLTGGNEQFF.

The chain uses TRBV24-1 and TRBJ2-2; without DNA, the TCRdb call of TRBD1 cannot be checked. Germline V gene data show CDR1 as KGHDR and CDR2 as SFDVKD. The CDR3 totals 16 residues. The CDR3 is CATSASDRLTTGELFF.

The J gene is TRBJ2-1, the V gene TRBV7-2; TCRdb's D call, TRBD2, is unchecked because there is no DNA. The CDR3 is 14 residues long. Per germline, CDR1 SGHTA and CDR2 FQGNSA. CDR3 amino acids: CASSPTSGRNEQFF.

This sequence joins TRBV5-1 and TRBJ1-1; lacking DNA, the TRBD1 call made by TCRdb goes unchecked. Germline-derived CDR1 and CDR2 are SGHRS and YFSETQ. The CDR3 contains 15 residues. The CDR3 is CASSSGGRASPEAFF.

The chain links TRBV10-3 to TRBJ2-1; TCRdb's D gene call, TRBD1, goes unchecked for lack of DNA. The CDR3 spans 14 residues. Germline CDR1 is ENHRY and CDR2 is SYGVKD. The CDR3 protein is CAISEKTGNNEQFF.